These T cell receptor beta chains were read from a single sample in a study of Tregs in tolerant kidney transplant recipients. This table comes from immunoSEQ multiplex PCR, and its TCRdb copy is limited to in-frame clones, with some not included. The top ten clones hold roughly 1.6% of a sample with tens of thousands of clones, roughly nine tenths of them seen once. The sequenced sample was CD4+ T cells from blood (PBMCs), obtained 24 months after the transplant. Receptors were obtained from a human patient who received a combined kidney and bone marrow transplant. Some T cells may be provided by the graft donor. CDR3s leave out the opening cysteine and the closing phenylalanine or tryptophan. Each record gives: clone size, V gene, CDR3 protein. Only some rows state a clone size, as once, few, many or a class for expanded clones.

- | TRBV5-4 | ASEDRLTGELF
once | TRBV7-9 | ASSLVSGTSLIGEQF
- | TRBV7-2 | ASSLETQSPLH
- | TRBV15 | ATSRDGPAGLYEQF
- | TRBV9 | ASSVDQGSGYT
- | TRBV7-3 | ASSLSGVTSGDPTDTQY
- | TRBV4-2 | ASSRSPRQGRLLDYGYT
- | TRBV18 | ASSPTQGPGETQY
- | TRBV5-1 | ASSPRQVNTEAF
- | TRBV11-2 | ASSQTDRGYNEQF
once | TRBV5-4 | ASSSGLAAKETQY
few | TRBV6-6 | ASSLGQGGSYEQY
- | TRBV5-1 | ASNWSGGRQF
- | TRBV7-9 | ASSLSGATPMNTEAF
- | TRBV29-1 | SVEADRAGYNYGYT
- | TRBV29-1 | SVARVGNTEAF